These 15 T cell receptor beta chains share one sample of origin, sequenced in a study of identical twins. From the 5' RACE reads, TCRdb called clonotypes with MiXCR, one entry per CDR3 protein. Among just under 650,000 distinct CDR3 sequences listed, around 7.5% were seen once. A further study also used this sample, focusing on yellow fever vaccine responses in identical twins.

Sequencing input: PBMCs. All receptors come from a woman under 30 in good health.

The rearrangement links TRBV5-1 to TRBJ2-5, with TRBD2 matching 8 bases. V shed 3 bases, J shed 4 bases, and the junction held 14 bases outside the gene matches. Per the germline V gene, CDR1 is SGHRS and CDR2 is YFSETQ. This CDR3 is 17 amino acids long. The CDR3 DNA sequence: TGCGCCAGCAGCTCGTCGTTCTCGGGGGGGCCAGGAGAGACCCAGTACTTC. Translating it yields CASSSSFSGGPGETQYF.

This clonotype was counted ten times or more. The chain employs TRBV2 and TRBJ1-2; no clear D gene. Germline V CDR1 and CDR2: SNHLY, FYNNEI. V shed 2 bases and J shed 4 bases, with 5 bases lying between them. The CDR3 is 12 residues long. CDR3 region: CASSEQSYGYTF. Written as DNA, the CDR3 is TGTGCCAGCAGTGAACAGAGCTATGGCTACACCTTC.

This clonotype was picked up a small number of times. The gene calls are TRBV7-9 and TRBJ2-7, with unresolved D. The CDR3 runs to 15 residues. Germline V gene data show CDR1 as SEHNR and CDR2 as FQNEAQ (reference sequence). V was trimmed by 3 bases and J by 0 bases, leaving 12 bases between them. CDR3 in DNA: TGTGCCAGCAGCTTTGATCAGCTTAACTCCTACGAGCAGTACTTC. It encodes CASSFDQLNSYEQYF.

The DNA for the CDR3 is TGTGCCAGCAGCCCCTGGGAGGGACAAGAGACCCAGTACTTC. It is translated as CASSPWEGQETQYF. The chain uses TRBV2 and TRBJ2-5; 7 bases map to TRBD2. Losses at the gene ends were 6 bases for V and 2 bases for J; bases not matched to a gene: 6. The CDR3 has 14 amino acids. Germline CDR1 SNHLY, CDR2 FYNNEI.

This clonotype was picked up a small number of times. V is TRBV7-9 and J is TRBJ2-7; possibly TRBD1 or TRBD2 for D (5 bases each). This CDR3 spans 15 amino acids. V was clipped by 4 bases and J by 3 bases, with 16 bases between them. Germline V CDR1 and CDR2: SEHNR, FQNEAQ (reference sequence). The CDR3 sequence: CASSSGTAIHYEQYF. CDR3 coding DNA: TGTGCCAGCAGCTCCGGGACGGCCATACACTACGAGCAGTACTTC. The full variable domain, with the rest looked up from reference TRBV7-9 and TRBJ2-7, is DTGVSQNPRHKITKRGQNVTFRCDPISEHNRLYWYRQTLGQGPEFLTYFQNEAQLEKSRLLSDRFSAERPKGSFSTLEIQRTEQGDSAMYLCASSSGTAIHYEQYFGPGTRLTVT.

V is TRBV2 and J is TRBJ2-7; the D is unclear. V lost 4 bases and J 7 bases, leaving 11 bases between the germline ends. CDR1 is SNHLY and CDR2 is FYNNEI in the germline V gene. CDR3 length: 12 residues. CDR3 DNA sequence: TGTGCCAGCAGTGTGGGATTGGGGGAGCAGTACTTC. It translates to CASSVGLGEQYF. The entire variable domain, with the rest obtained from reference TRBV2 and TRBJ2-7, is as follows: EPEVTQTPSHQVTQMGQEVILRCVPISNHLYFYWYRQILGQKVEFLVSFYNNEISEKSEIFDDQFSVERPDGSNFTLKIRSTKLEDSAMYFCASSVGLGEQYFGPGTRLTVT.

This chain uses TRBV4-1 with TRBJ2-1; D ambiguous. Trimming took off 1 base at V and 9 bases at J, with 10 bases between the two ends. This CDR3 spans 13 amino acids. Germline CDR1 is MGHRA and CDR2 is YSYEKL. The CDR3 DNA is TGCGCCAGCAGCCAAGGTCTGGGTAGTGAGCAGTTCTTC. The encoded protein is CASSQGLGSEQFF.

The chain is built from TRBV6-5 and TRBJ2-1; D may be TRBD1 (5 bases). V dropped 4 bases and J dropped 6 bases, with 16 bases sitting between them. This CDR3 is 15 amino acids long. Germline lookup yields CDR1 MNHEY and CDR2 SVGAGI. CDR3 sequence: CASSSARVGRNEQFF. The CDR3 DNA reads TGTGCCAGCAGTTCCGCCAGGGTGGGTCGCAATGAGCAGTTCTTC.

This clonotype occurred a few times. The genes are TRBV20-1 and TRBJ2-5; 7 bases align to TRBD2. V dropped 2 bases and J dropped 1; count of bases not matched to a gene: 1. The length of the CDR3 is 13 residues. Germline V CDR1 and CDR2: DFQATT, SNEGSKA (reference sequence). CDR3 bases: TGCAGTGCTAGACGACTAGCCCAAGAGACCCAGTACTTC. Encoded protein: CSARRLAQETQYF.

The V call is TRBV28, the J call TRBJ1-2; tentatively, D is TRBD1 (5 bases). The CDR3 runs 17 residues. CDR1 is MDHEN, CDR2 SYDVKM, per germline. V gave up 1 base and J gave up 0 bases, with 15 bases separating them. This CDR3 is CASSLFPGKSSNYGYTF. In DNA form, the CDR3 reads TGTGCCAGCAGTTTATTTCCAGGGAAGAGTTCTAACTATGGCTACACCTTC.

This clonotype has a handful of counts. CDR3 DNA sequence: TGTGCCAGCAGTTCCCGGACTAGCGGGAGAAGGGAGCAGTTCTTC. This translates into CASSSRTSGRREQFF. V gene TRBV27 combines with J gene TRBJ2-1; 13 positions match TRBD2. Germline values: CDR1 MNHEY, CDR2 SMNVEV (reference sequence). The CDR3 consists of 15 residues. Unmatched junction bases numbered 7, after V lost 4 bases and J lost 10 bases.

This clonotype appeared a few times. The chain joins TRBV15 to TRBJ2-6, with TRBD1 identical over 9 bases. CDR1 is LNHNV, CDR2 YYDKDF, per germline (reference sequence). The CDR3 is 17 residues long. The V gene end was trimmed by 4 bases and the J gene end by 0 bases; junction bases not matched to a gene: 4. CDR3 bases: TGTGCCACCAGCAAGGACAGGGGAACCTCTGGGGCCAACGTCCTGACTTTC. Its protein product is CATSKDRGTSGANVLTF.

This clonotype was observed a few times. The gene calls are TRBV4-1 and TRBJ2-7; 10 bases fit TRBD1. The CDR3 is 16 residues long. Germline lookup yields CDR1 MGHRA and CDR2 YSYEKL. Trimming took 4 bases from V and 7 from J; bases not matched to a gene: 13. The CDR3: CASSLEGTGAQREQYV. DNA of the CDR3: TGCGCCAGCAGCCTGGAGGGGACAGGGGCCCAAAGGGAGCAGTACGTC.

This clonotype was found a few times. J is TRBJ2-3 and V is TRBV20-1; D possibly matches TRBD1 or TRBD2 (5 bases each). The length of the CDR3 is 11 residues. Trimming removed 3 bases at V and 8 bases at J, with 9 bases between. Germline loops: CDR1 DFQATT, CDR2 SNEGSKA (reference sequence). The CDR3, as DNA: TGCAGTGCTAGCAGGGCGGGTACGCAGTATTTT. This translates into CSASRAGTQYF.

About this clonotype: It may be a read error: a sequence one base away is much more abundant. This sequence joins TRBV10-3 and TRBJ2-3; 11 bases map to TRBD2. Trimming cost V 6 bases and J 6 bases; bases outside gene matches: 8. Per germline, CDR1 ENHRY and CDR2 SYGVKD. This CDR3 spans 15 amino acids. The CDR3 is CAIRETSGNPDTQYF. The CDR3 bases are TGTGCCATCAGGGAGACTAGCGGGAACCCGGATACGCAGTATTTT.